This TCR beta chain was sequenced in a study of T cells in Graves' hyperthyroidism and ophthalmopathy. Study details: Peripheral blood samples were taken at initial diagnosis, prior to any treatment. General study points: By a 13 V-J model, ophthalmopathy was set apart from stable hyperthyroidism. The model's output predicted ophthalmopathy at a median of around 6.9 months prior to onset.

CDR1 is MDHEN and CDR2 is SYDVKM in the germline V gene. With 4 bases clipped from V and 4 bases from J, the junction kept 8 bases outside the gene matches. This CDR3 has 15 residues. Ten or more counts support this clonotype. Its specificity is not known. Using RNA transcripts as the source, TCR beta CDR3 regions were amplified. The study used the HTBI primer set for a first-round RT-PCR of the TCR CDR3. TCRdb re-derived calls from the multiplex PCR reads in MiXCR, one entry per CDR3 protein. The table has 350,000 or so distinct CDR3 sequences, 17% seen once. Drawn at first hyperthyroidism diagnosis, the blood sample preceded any ophthalmopathy symptoms.

The receptor's source is a woman aged 25 to 39 with Graves' hyperthyroidism that later progressed to Graves' ophthalmopathy. Sequenced material: blood. This chain links TRBV28 with TRBJ2-3, with 7 bases that match TRBD1. The CDR3: CASSSRQGGADTQYF. In DNA, the CDR3 is TGTGCCAGCAGTTCCCGACAGGGCGGCGCAGATACGCAGTATTTT.